The sequence of this T cell receptor (beta chain) was determined in a study of cytomegalovirus exposure and HLA in healthy donors. The PCR had 60 Vbeta and 13 Jbeta primers. Assay used: immunoSEQ multiplex PCR; TCRdb lists only in-frame clones, some missing. The sample records roughly 100,000 clones, around 80% being singletons. Comment on this clone: One junction end disagrees with the germline gene, perhaps due to a read error. This specimen includes other DNA sequences encoding the same CDR3.

Germline CDR1 and CDR2: MNHEY and SVGAGI. The CDR3 sequence is 13 residues long. Each donor's status was that of a healthy bone marrow donor. Source material: PBMCs. This TCR came from a man under 40 in good health and CMV-seropositive. The J gene is TRBJ1-6, the V gene TRBV6-5; D remains ambiguous. CDR3 loop: CASFSGYNSPLHF. As DNA, the CDR3 is TGTGCCAGCTTTAGCGGCTATAATTCCCCCCTCCACTTT.